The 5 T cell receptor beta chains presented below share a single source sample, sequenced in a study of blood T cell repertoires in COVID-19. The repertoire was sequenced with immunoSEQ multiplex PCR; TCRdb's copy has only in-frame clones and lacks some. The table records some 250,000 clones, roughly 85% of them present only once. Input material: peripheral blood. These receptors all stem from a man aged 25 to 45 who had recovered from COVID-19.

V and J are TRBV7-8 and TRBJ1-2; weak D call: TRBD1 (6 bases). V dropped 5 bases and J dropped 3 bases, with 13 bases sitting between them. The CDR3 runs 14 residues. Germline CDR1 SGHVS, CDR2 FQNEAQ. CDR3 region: CASSPLGGDYGYTF. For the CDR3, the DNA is TGTGCCAGCAGCCCCCTTGGGGGCGACTATGGCTACACCTTC.

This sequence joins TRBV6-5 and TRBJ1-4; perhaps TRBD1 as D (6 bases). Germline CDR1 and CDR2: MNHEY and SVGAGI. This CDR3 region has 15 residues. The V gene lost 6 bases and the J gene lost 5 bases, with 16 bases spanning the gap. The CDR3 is CASSKAQGTNEKLFF. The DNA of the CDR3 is TGTGCCAGCAGCAAAGCTCAGGGGACGAATGAAAAACTGTTTTTT.

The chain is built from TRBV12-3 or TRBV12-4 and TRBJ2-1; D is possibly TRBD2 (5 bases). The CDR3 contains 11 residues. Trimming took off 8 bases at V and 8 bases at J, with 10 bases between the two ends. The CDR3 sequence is CASLLGYEQFF. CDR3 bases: TGTGCCAGCCTACTAGGGTATGAGCAGTTCTTC.

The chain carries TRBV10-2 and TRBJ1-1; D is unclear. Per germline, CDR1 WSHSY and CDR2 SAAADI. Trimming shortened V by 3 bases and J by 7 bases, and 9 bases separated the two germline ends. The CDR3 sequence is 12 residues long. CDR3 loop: CASSDGGVEAFF. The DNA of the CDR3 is TGCGCCAGCAGTGACGGAGGAGTTGAAGCTTTCTTT.

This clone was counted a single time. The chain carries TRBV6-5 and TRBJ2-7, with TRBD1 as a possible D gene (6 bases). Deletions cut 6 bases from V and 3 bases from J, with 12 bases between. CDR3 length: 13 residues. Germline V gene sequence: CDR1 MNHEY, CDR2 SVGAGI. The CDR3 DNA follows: TGTGCCAGCAGCTGGGGCAGGGGCTACGAGCAGTACTTC. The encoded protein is CASSWGRGYEQYF.